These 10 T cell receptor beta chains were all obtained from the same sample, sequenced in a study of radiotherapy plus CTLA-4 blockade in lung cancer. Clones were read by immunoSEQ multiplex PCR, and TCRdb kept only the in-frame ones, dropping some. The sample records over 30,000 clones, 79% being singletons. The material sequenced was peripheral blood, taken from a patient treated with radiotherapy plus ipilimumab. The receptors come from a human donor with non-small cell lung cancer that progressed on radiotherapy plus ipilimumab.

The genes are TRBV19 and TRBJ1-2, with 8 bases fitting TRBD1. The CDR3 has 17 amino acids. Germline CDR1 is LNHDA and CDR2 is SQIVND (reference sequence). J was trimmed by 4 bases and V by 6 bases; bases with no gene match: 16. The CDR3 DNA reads TGTGCCAGTAGGCCCGGACAGGGTTTTTTGCTTGCCTATGGCTACACCTTC. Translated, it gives CASRPGQGFLLAYGYTF.

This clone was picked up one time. The CDR3 spells CASSPMGQNEQFF. Written as DNA, the CDR3 is TGTGCCAGTAGTCCTATGGGACAGAATGAGCAGTTCTTC. The chain is built from TRBV19 and TRBJ2-1, with 7 bases that match TRBD1. V lost 5 bases, J lost 7 bases, and 5 bases stayed unmatched. The germline V gene has CDR1 LNHDA and CDR2 SQIVND (reference sequence). This CDR3 comprises 13 residues.

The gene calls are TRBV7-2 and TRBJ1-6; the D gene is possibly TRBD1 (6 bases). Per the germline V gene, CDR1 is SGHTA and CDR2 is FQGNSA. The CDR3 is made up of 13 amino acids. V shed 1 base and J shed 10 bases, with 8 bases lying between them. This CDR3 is CASSLGGLSPLHF. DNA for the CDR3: TGTGCCAGCAGCTTAGGGGGGCTCTCACCCCTCCACTTT.

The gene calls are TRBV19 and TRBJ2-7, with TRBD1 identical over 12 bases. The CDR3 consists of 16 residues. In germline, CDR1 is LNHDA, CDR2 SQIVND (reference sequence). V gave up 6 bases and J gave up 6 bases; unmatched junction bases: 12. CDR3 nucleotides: TGTGCCAGTAGCTACCGGGCGGGACAGGGGGCTCTCGAGCAGTACTTC. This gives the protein CASSYRAGQGALEQYF.

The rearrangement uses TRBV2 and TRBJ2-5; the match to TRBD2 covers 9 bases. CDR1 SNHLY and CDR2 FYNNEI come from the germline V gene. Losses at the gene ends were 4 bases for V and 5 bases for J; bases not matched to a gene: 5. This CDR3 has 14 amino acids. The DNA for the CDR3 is TGTGCCAGCAGTGCAAATAGCGGGGGTGAGACCCAGTACTTC. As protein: CASSANSGGETQYF.

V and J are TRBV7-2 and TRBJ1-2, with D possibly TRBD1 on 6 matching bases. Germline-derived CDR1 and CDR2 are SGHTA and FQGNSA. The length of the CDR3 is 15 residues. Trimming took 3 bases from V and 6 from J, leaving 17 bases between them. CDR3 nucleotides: TGTGCCAGCAGCTTGGCCCATCGGGGGGGCGATGGCTACACCTTC. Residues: CASSLAHRGGDGYTF. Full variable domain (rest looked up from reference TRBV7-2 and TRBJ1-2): GAGVSQSPSNKVTEKGKDVELRCDPISGHTALYWYRQSLGQGLEFLIYFQGNSAPDKSGLPSDRFSAERTGGSVSTLTIQRTQQEDSAVYLCASSLAHRGGDGYTFGSGTRLTVV.

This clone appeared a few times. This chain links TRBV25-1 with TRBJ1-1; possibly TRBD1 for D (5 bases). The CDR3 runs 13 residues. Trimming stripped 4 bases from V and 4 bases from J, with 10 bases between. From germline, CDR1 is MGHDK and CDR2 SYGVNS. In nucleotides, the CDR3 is TGTGCCAGCAGTGTGGGGGGATCCACTGAAGCTTTCTTT. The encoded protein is CASSVGGSTEAFF.

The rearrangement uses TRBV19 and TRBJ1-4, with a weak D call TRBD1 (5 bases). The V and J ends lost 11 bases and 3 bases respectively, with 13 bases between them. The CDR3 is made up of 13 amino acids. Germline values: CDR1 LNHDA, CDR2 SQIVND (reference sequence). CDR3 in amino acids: CAVGQVPNEKLFF. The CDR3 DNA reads TGTGCCGTCGGACAAGTACCTAATGAAAAACTGTTTTTT.

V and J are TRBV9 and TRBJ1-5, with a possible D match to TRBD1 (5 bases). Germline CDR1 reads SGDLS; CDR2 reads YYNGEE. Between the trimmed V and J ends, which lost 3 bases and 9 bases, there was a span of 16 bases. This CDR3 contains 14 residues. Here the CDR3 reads CASSASTGVGPQHF. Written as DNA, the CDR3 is TGTGCCAGCAGCGCTTCTACAGGAGTTGGGCCCCAGCATTTT.

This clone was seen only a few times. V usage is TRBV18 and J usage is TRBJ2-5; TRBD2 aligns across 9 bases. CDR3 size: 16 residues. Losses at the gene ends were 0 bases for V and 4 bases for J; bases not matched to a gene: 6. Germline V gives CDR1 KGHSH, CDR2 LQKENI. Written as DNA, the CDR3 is TGTGCCAGCTCACCACCTGCGGGGGGGCCCGCAGAGACCCAGTACTTC. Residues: CASSPPAGGPAETQYF.